This T cell receptor (beta chain) was documented in a study of OX40 agonist ivuxolimab in advanced cancers. Study information: Clinicians treated patients with ivuxolimab, an agonistic anti-OX40 (CD134) antibody. One patient with hepatocellular carcinoma and two with cutaneous melanoma, three in all, had partial responses.

Germline loops: CDR1 SGHTA, CDR2 FQGTGA. Trimming took 5 bases from V and 4 from J; bases not matched to a gene: 6. The CDR3 sequence is 15 residues long. Comments on this clone: Its antigen is not identified.

Data came from immunoSEQ multiplex PCR; TCRdb stores just in-frame clones and leaves some out. Among about 95,000 clones, 70% to 90% were seen once, and the ten largest hold 3.5% to 4%. Study-wide points: Certain nonresponders likewise exhibited a low normalized T-cell clonal expansion. Partial responders treated at 0.1-3.0 mg/kg exhibited clonal expansion among the lowest measured.

The chain links TRBV7-3 to TRBJ2-5, with 11 bases identical to TRBD2. This sequence was found in an adult with an advanced solid tumor such as melanoma, head and neck, liver or kidney cancer. This sample comprised CD4+ or CD8+ T cells sorted from blood, obtained in a trial of the OX40 agonist ivuxolimab. The CDR3 loop is CASSLGTSGGETQYF. CDR3 DNA sequence: TGTGCCAGCAGCCTGGGGACTAGCGGCGGAGAGACCCAGTACTTC.